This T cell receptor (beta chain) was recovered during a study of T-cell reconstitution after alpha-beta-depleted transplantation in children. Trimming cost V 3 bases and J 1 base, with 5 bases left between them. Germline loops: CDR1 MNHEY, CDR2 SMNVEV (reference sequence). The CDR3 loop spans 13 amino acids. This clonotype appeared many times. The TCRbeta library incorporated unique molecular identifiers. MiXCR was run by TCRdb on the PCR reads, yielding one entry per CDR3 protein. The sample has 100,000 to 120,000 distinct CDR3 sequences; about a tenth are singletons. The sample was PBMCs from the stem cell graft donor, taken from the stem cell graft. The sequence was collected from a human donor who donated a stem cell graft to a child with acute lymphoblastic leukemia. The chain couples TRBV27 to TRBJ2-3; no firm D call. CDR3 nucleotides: TGTGCCAGCAGTTTTAGGCGCACAGATACGCAGTATTTT. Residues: CASSFRRTDTQYF.